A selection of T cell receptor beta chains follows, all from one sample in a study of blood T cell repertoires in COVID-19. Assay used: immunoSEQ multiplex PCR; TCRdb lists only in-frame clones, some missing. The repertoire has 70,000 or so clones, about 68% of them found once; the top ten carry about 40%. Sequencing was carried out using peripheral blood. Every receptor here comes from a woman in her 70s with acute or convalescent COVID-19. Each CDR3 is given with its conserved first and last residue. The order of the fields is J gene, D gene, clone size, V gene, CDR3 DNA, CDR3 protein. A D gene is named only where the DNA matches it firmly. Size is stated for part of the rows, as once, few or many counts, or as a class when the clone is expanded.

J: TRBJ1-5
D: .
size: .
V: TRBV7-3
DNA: TGTGCCAGCAGCTCCCGACAGGACACACAAAGGGGCGGCAATCAGCCCCAGCATTTT
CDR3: CASSSRQDTQRGGNQPQHF

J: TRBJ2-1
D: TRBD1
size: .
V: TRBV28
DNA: TGTGCCAGCAGGGGACAGGGAGGCACCTACAATGAGCAGTTCTTC
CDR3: CASRGQGGTYNEQFF

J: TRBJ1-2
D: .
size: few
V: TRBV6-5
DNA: TGTTCCGCAGGGGATGCCTATGGCTACACCTTC
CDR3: CSAGDAYGYTF

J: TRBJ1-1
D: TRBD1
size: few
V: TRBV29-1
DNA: TGCAGCGGTGACAGGGGATCGGGCACTGAAGCTTTCTTT
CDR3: CSGDRGSGTEAFF

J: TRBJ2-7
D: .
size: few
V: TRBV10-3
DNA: TGTGCCATCAGGCCGGGACAATCGGTTTCCGACGAGCAGTACTTC
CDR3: CAIRPGQSVSDEQYF

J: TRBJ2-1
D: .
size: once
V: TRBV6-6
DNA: TGTGCCAGCAGTTACCCGCCGGGCTACAATGAGCAGTTCTTC
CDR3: CASSYPPGYNEQFF

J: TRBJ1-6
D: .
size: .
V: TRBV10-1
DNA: TGCGCCACCTCCCGAGATCGGGGTTCACCCCTCCACTTT
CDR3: CATSRDRGSPLHF

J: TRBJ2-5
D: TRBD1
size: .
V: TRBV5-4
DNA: TGTGCCAGCAGCTTGTTCAGGGGGGAGACCCAGTACTTC
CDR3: CASSLFRGETQYF

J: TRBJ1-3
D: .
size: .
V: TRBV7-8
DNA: TGTGCCAGCAGCCGTGGACAGCCCTCTGGAAACACCATATATTTT
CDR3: CASSRGQPSGNTIYF

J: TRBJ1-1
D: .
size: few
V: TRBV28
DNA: TGTGCCAGCAGTTTAAGGGGCAGGAACACTGAAGCTTTCTTT
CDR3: CASSLRGRNTEAFF

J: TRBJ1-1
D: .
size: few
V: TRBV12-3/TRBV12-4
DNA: TGTGCCAGCAGTTTAAAGGGAGACACTGAAGCTTTCTTT
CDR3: CASSLKGDTEAFF

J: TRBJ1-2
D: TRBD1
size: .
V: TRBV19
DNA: TGTGCCAGTAGTGAGGGACAGCCCTGGAGCTATGGCTACACCTTC
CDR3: CASSEGQPWSYGYTF

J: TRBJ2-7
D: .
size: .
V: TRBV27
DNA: TGTGCCAGCAGTTTAGTACAGCCCTCCTACGAGCAGTACTTC
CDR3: CASSLVQPSYEQYF

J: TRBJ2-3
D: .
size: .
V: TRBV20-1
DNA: TGCAGTGCTAGTACCGGGATAGGCACAGATACGCAGTATTTT
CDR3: CSASTGIGTDTQYF

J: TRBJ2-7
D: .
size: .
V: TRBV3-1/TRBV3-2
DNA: TGTGCCAGCAGCCAAGGAGAGCCCTTATCCCACTACGAGCAGTACTTC
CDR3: CASSQGEPLSHYEQYF

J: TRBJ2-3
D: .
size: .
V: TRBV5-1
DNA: TGCGCCAGCAGTCCCAGGGCTAGCGCGAGCACAGATACGCAGTATTTT
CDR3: CASSPRASASTDTQYF

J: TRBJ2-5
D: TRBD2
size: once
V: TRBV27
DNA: TGTGCCAGCAGTTCTAGCGGGGGGGCCCAAGAGACCCAGTACTTC
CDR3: CASSSSGGAQETQYF

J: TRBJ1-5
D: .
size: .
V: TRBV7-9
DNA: TGTGCCAGCAGCCGGAGCAGTCAGCCCCAGCATTTT
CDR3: CASSRSSQPQHF

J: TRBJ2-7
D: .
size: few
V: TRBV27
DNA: TGTGCCAGCAGTTTAAGAGACACTTCCTACGAGCAGTACTTC
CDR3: CASSLRDTSYEQYF

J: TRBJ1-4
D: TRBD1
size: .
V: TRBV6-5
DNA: TGTGCCAGCAGTTCGGAGGGGGCCACTAATGAAAAACTGTTTTTT
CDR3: CASSSEGATNEKLFF

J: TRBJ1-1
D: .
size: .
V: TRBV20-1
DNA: TGCAGTGCTAGAGAACAGGGAGGGCGATTCTTT
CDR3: CSAREQGGRFF

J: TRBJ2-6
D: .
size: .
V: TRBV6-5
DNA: TGTGCCAGCATGCGGCCTGGGGCCAACGTCCTGACTTTC
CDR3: CASMRPGANVLTF

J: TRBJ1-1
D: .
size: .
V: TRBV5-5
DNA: TGTGCCAGCAGCCCGGGGACAATTCCTGAAGCTTTCTTT
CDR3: CASSPGTIPEAFF

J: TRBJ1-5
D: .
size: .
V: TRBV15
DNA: TGTGCCACCAGCAGAGGACGGGAATTGTCCTTTTTCCAGCATTTT
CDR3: CATSRGRELSFFQHF

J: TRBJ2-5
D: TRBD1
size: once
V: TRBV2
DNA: TGTGCCAGCCTCCAGGGGGCGGGTAGGGAGACCCAGTACTTC
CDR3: CASLQGAGRETQYF

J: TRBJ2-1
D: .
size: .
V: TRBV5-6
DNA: TGTGCCAGCAGGGGGCAGCCTGCTATATCCTACAATGAGCAGTTCTTC
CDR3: CASRGQPAISYNEQFF

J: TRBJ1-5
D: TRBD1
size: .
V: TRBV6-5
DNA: TGTGCCAGCAGTTATCGGACAGGGTACCAGCCCCAGCATTTT
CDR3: CASSYRTGYQPQHF

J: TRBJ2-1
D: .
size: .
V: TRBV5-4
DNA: TGTGCCAGCAGCTTGGCTCAGGGTAGCTACAATGAGCAGTTCTTC
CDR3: CASSLAQGSYNEQFF

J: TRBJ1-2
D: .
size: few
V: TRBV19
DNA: TGTGCCAGTACCCGGGGAGGTGGCTACACCTTC
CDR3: CASTRGGGYTF

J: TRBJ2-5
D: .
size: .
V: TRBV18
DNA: TGTGCCAGCTCCCCTGAGACAGGCTCTCAAGAGACCCAGTACTTC
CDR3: CASSPETGSQETQYF

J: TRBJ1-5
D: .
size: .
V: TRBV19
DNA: TGTGCCAGTAGTGGGCTGTATCAGCCCCAGCATTTT
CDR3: CASSGLYQPQHF

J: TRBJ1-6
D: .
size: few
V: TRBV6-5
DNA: TGTGCCAGCGGGGCCGGACCCTATAATTCACCCCTCCACTTT
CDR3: CASGAGPYNSPLHF

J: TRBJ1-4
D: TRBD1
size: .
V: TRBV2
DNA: TGTGCCAGCAAGCCGGGACAGGGGATTGAAAAACTGTTTTTT
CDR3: CASKPGQGIEKLFF

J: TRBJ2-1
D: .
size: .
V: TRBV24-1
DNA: TGTGCCACCAGCCAGGGAGCGGGACATGGGGAGCAGTTCTTC
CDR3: CATSQGAGHGEQFF

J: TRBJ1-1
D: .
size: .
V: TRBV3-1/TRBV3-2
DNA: TGTGCCAGCAGCCAAGGCTTGAGGAGCACTGAAGCTTTCTTT
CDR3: CASSQGLRSTEAFF

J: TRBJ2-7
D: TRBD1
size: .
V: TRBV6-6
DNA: TGTGCCAGCAGCCCTACAGGGGTAGGCTCCTACGAGCAGTACTTC
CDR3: CASSPTGVGSYEQYF

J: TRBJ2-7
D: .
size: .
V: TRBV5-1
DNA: TGCGCCAGCAGCTTTGGAGGCTACGAGCAGTACTTC
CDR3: CASSFGGYEQYF

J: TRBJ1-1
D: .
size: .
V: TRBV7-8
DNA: TGTGCCAGCAGCTTAACGGGTGATACTGAAGCTTTCTTT
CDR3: CASSLTGDTEAFF

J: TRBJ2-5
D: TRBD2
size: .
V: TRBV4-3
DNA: TGCGCCAGCAGCCAAGATATCCGGGAGGGTACCCAGTACTTC
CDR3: CASSQDIREGTQYF

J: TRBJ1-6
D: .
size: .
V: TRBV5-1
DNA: TGCGCCAGCAGCTCTAGTGATTCACCCCTCCACTTT
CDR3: CASSSSDSPLHF

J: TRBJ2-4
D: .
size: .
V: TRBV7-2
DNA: TGTGCCAGCAGCTTAGGAGTATCTCTGACTACCCCGGACATTCAGTACTTC
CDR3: CASSLGVSLTTPDIQYF

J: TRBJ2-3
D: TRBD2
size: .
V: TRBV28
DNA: TGTGCCAGCAGGGGGGTAGCGGGGGGCACAGATACGCAGTATTTT
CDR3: CASRGVAGGTDTQYF

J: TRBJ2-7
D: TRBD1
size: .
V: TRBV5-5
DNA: TGTGCCAGCAGCCCCATAAACCGGGACAGGGTGGTAAGGTACGAGCAGTACTTC
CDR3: CASSPINRDRVVRYEQYF

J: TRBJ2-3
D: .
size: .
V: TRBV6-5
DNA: TGTGCCACCCACCGGGACTCAACAGATACGCAGTATTTT
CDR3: CATHRDSTDTQYF

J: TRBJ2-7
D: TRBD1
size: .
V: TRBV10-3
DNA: TGTGCCATCAGTGACGACAGGGGTAGCTACGAGCAGTACTTC
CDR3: CAISDDRGSYEQYF

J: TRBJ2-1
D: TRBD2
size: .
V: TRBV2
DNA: TGTGCCAGCAGATCTAGCGGAGAGCAGTTCTTC
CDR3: CASRSSGEQFF

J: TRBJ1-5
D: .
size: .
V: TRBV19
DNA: TGTGCCAGTAGTATACTTGGAGGGCCCCAGCATTTT
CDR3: CASSILGGPQHF

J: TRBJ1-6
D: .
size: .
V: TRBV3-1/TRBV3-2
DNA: TGTGCCAGCAGCCAAAACCCTAGCTCCTATAATTCACCCCTCCACTTT
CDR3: CASSQNPSSYNSPLHF

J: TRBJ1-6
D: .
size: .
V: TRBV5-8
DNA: TGTGCCAGCAGCTTGGTTCGCCAGGGAAATTCACCCCTCCACTTT
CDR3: CASSLVRQGNSPLHF

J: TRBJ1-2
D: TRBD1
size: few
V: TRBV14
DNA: TGTGCCAGCAGCCAAGAACCCAGGGGGGGCTACACCTTC
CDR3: CASSQEPRGGYTF

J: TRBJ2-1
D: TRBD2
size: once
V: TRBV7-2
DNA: TGTGCCAGCAGCTTAGCGACTAGCGGGACGGGTGAGCAGTTCTTC
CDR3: CASSLATSGTGEQFF

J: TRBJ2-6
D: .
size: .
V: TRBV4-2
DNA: TGTGCCAGCAGCCCCGAGACAGCTATTTCTGGGGCCAACGTCCTGACTTTC
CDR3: CASSPETAISGANVLTF

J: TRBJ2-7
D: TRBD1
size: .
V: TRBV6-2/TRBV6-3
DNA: TGTGCCAGCAGTTACGGCCGGGACAGGGTGTCCTACGAGCAGTACTTC
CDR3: CASSYGRDRVSYEQYF

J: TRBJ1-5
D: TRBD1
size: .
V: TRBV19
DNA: TGTGCCAGCGGGACAGGCGAACATCAGCCCCAGCATTTT
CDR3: CASGTGEHQPQHF